This T cell receptor (beta chain) comes out of a study of blood T cell repertoires in COVID-19. At the level of the study: Sites in the United States, Italy and Spain provided acute and convalescent COVID-19 samples. T cells, B-cell-depleted T cells, or PBMCs supplied cDNA or gDNA.

Original processing notes: For nucleated cells, counts were estimated from reference gene primer amplification. Only in-frame clones appear in the TCRdb table, and some are missing; sequencing was by immunoSEQ multiplex PCR. The DNA was the basis for D and trimming; V, J and clone size are from that table. This sample has approximately 280,000 clones, with about 89% found just once. There are 14 residues in the CDR3. Per the germline V gene, CDR1 is MNHEY and CDR2 is SMNVEV (reference sequence). Trimming cost V 6 bases and J 6 bases; bases outside gene matches: 5. The rearrangement uses TRBV27 and TRBJ2-2, with 9 bases matching TRBD2. The source of this sequence is a middle-aged man with acute or convalescent COVID-19. The sequenced material came from peripheral blood. CDR3 nucleotide sequence: TGTGCCAGCAGGCAGGGACTAGCCTCCGGGGAGCTGTTTTTT. Residues: CASRQGLASGELFF.